The next 22 T cell receptor beta chains were all read from a single sample in a study of shared clonotypes between healthy human individuals. Terminally differentiated effector memory CD45RA+ cells were excluded from the naive CD8 cells, which were CD45RO-negative and positively selected for CCR7. Only in-frame clones appear in the TCRdb table, and some are missing; sequencing was by immunoSEQ multiplex PCR. The data hold 1.5 million to 2.5 million clones, with roughly 94% observed a single time. Sequenced input: naive CD8+ T cells sorted from blood. The receptors originated from a man in his late teens or twenties in good health.

This chain links TRBV2 with TRBJ2-1; no clear D. The germline CDR1 and CDR2 sequences are SNHLY and FYNNEI. This CDR3 is built from 12 residues. The germline V and J ends were trimmed by 5 bases and 7 bases, with 9 bases remaining between them. The DNA of the CDR3 is TGTGCCAGCAGTAAAGTGGGGAATGAGCAGTTCTTC. This gives the protein CASSKVGNEQFF.

The CDR3, as DNA: TGTGCCAGCAGTTTAGTAACAGGGGGAGGGTATGGCTACACCTTC. Residues: CASSLVTGGGYGYTF. The chain uses TRBV27 and TRBJ1-2; 8 bases align to TRBD1. Germline V gene lookup returns CDR1 MNHEY and CDR2 SMNVEV (reference sequence). V shed 2 bases, J shed 5 bases, and the junction held 7 bases outside the gene matches. This CDR3 spans 15 amino acids.

The rearrangement uses TRBV5-6 and TRBJ2-3; D may be TRBD2 (5 bases). V was shortened by 4 bases and J by 4 bases, with 13 bases between the two germline ends. This CDR3 region has 14 residues. CDR1 is SGHDT, CDR2 YYEEEE, per germline. The CDR3 DNA reads as TGTGCCAGCAGCACCGGACTGGCGGCAGATACGCAGTATTTT. Encoded protein: CASSTGLAADTQYF.

The chain couples TRBV27 to TRBJ2-7; D not certain. Germline loops: CDR1 MNHEY, CDR2 SMNVEV (reference sequence). Between the trimmed V and J ends, which lost 5 bases and 6 bases, there was a span of 17 bases. This CDR3 has 14 amino acids. The DNA of the CDR3 is TGTGCCAGCAGTACCTTAATAGGGTTGCGCGAGCAGTACTTC. It specifies CASSTLIGLREQYF.

V gene TRBV29-1 combines with J gene TRBJ2-5; D gene uncertain. Looked up from germline, CDR1 is SQVTM and CDR2 is ANQGSEA. Trimming stripped 2 bases from V and 0 bases from J, with 10 bases between. The CDR3 is made up of 14 amino acids. CDR3 nucleotide sequence: TGCAGCGTTGAATTAGGGAAACACCAAGAGACCCAGTACTTC. The encoded protein is CSVELGKHQETQYF.

The V gene is TRBV30, the J gene TRBJ2-2; 10 positions match TRBD2. After removal of 5 bases from V and 7 bases from J, the junction contained 4 bases not matched to a gene. Germline-derived CDR1 and CDR2 are GTSNPN and SVGIG (reference sequence). The CDR3 extends over 13 amino acids. The CDR3 spells CAWRTSGDGELFF. The CDR3 DNA follows: TGTGCCTGGCGGACTAGCGGAGACGGGGAGCTGTTTTTT.

Comments on this clone: This sample also contains other DNA sequences that code for the same CDR3. The chain employs TRBV9 and TRBJ2-5; D remains unclear. Trimming shortened V by 0 bases and J by 3 bases, and 6 bases separated the two germline ends. Germline loops: CDR1 SGDLS, CDR2 YYNGEE. CDR3 length: 13 residues. CDR3 coding DNA: TGTGCCAGCAGCGTAGATGGGGAAGAGACCCAGTACTTC. Its translation: CASSVDGEETQYF. The variable domain in full, completed from reference TRBV9 and TRBJ2-5, reads DSGVTQTPKHLITATGQRVTLRCSPRSGDLSVYWYQQSLDQGLQFLIQYYNGEERAKGNILERFSAQQFPDLHSELNLSSLELGDSALYFCASSVDGEETQYFGPGTRLLVL.

J is TRBJ2-7 and V is TRBV10-2; TRBD2 matches 7 bases. Trimming at V came to 9 bases and at J to 0 bases, leaving 11 bases not matched to a gene. Germline loops: CDR1 WSHSY, CDR2 SAAADI. There are 15 residues in the CDR3. The CDR3 sequence: CASALAAPLSYEQYF. The CDR3 coding sequence is TGCGCCAGTGCTCTAGCGGCCCCTCTCTCCTACGAGCAGTACTTC.

This chain links TRBV6-5 with TRBJ2-7; the match to TRBD1 covers 8 bases. The CDR3 loop spans 16 amino acids. From germline, CDR1 is MNHEY and CDR2 SVGAGI. V shed 4 bases and J 1 base; nucleotides not matched to a gene: 9. CDR3 nucleotides: TGTGCCAGCAGTTCCACAGGGGGAATCGGTTCCTACGAGCAGTACTTC. Translated: CASSSTGGIGSYEQYF.

The chain recombines TRBV13 with TRBJ2-7, with D perhaps TRBD1 (5 bases). V was cut by 1 base and J by 3 bases, with 7 bases left in between. The CDR3 totals 13 residues. CDR1 is PRHDT and CDR2 is FYEKMQ in the germline V gene (reference sequence). CDR3 protein: CASSLAGNYEQYF. Written as DNA, the CDR3 is TGTGCCAGCAGCTTAGCAGGGAACTACGAGCAGTACTTC.

The chain joins TRBV7-9 to TRBJ1-6, with 8 bases aligning to TRBD1. With V trimmed by 5 bases and J by 7 bases, 10 bases remained unmatched. Germline CDR1 and CDR2: SEHNR and FQNEAQ (reference sequence). This CDR3 is built from 16 residues. CDR3 amino acids: CASSAATGGWNSPLHF. The CDR3 nucleotides read TGTGCCAGCAGCGCCGCCACAGGGGGATGGAATTCACCCCTCCACTTT.

This rearrangement joins TRBV30 to TRBJ1-2; no firm D call. The V gene lost 0 bases and the J gene lost 4 bases, with 15 bases spanning the gap. The CDR3 extends over 15 amino acids. CDR1 and CDR2 (germline): GTSNPN, SVGIG (reference sequence). The CDR3 nucleotides read TGTGCCTGGAGTGTATTCGGAGGGAGCGGCTATGGCTACACCTTC. Translated, it gives CAWSVFGGSGYGYTF. The full variable domain, completed using reference TRBV30 and TRBJ1-2, is SQTIHQWPATLVQPVGSPLSLECTVEGTSNPNLYWYRQAAGRGLQLLFYSVGIGQISSEVPQNLSASRPQDRQFILSSKKLLLSDSGFYLCAWSVFGGSGYGYTFGSGTRLTVV.

The chain combines TRBV10-2 with TRBJ2-5; 9 nucleotides line up with TRBD2. Germline V gene data show CDR1 as WSHSY and CDR2 as SAAADI. The CDR3 spans 16 residues. V shed 4 bases, J shed 5 bases, and the junction held 11 bases outside the gene matches. The CDR3 nucleotides read TGCGCCAGCAGTGCGGTGCGGGAGGGCCCTCAGGAGACCCAGTACTTC. Encoded protein: CASSAVREGPQETQYF.

The count of this clone is one. This sequence joins TRBV30 and TRBJ1-5, with 11 positions matching TRBD1. The CDR3 sequence is 14 residues long. Germline V gene data show CDR1 as GTSNPN and CDR2 as SVGIG (reference sequence). Trimming took 3 bases from V and 9 from J; bases not matched to a gene: 7. This CDR3 reads CAWRQGTGGSPQHF. CDR3 DNA: TGTGCCTGGAGGCAAGGGACAGGGGGGTCGCCCCAGCATTTT.

The chain is built from TRBV5-1 and TRBJ2-3; D possibly corresponds to TRBD1 (6 bases). CDR1 and CDR2 from the germline V gene are SGHRS and YFSETQ. The CDR3 contains 13 residues. Trimming took 6 bases from V and 2 from J, leaving 10 bases between them. Written as DNA, the CDR3 is TGCGCCAGCAAAACAGGGTACACAGATACGCAGTATTTT. Amino acid sequence: CASKTGYTDTQYF.

Regarding this clone: The same CDR3 also results from other DNA sequences found in this sample. V gene TRBV9 combines with J gene TRBJ2-7; 9 bases line up with TRBD2. The germline V gene has CDR1 SGDLS and CDR2 YYNGEE. The CDR3 is 15 residues long. V lost 0 bases and J lost 3; bases outside the gene matches: 4. The DNA of the CDR3 is TGTGCCAGCAGCGTAGGTAGCGGGGGAGACTACGAGCAGTACTTC. Residues: CASSVGSGGDYEQYF.

The chain is built from TRBV10-1 and TRBJ2-1, with 7 bases that match TRBD1. The CDR3 consists of 16 residues. Unmatched junction bases numbered 6, after V lost 3 bases and J lost 1 base. In germline, CDR1 is WNHNN, CDR2 SYGVQD (reference sequence). The CDR3 protein is CASSDRTGISYNEQFF. The CDR3 coding sequence is TGCGCCAGCAGTGATCGGACAGGTATTTCCTACAATGAGCAGTTCTTC.

The chain combines TRBV10-3 with TRBJ2-7; either TRBD1 or TRBD2 may fit D (5 bases each). Trimming shortened V by 7 bases and J by 4 bases, and 14 bases separated the two germline ends. This CDR3 region has 13 residues. CDR1 and CDR2 from the germline V gene are ENHRY and SYGVKD. CDR3 loop: CAITPGPGYEQYF. The CDR3 DNA follows: TGTGCCATCACCCCGGGGCCGGGGTACGAGCAGTACTTC.

For the CDR3, the DNA is TGTGCCAGCAGGGACAGCTTCAAGGGAAAACTGTTTTTT. Encoded protein: CASRDSFKGKLFF. This chain uses TRBV7-6 with TRBJ1-4, with a possible D match to TRBD1 (6 bases). In germline, CDR1 is SGHVS, CDR2 FNYEAQ. V lost 6 bases, J lost 10 bases, and 15 bases lay in between. The CDR3 sequence is 13 residues long.

The chain recombines TRBV19 with TRBJ2-7; D could derive from TRBD1 or TRBD2 (5 bases each). From germline, CDR1 is LNHDA and CDR2 SQIVND (reference sequence). V shed 0 bases and J shed 7 bases, with 10 bases lying between them. The CDR3 extends over 13 amino acids. CDR3 amino acids: CASSIDDWGEQYF. The DNA of the CDR3 is TGTGCCAGTAGTATAGACGATTGGGGGGAGCAGTACTTC.

This clone showed up just once. The genes are TRBV4-3 and TRBJ2-1; possible D gene TRBD1, 5 bases. Germline V gene sequence: CDR1 LGHNA, CDR2 YSLEER. V lost 5 bases, J lost 5 bases, and 10 bases lay in between. The CDR3 is 13 amino acids. The DNA for the CDR3 is TGCGCCAGCAGCAACCAACAGGACAATGAGCAGTTCTTC. Translated, it gives CASSNQQDNEQFF.

The chain employs TRBV7-9 and TRBJ1-2, with TRBD1 identical over 8 bases. Germline V lookup: CDR1 SEHNR, CDR2 FQNEAQ (reference sequence). Trimming cost V 8 bases and J 13 bases; bases outside gene matches: 12. The CDR3 spans 12 residues. CDR3 region: CASGTGDWVSTF. As DNA, the CDR3 is TGTGCCAGCGGGACAGGCGATTGGGTCTCCACCTTC.